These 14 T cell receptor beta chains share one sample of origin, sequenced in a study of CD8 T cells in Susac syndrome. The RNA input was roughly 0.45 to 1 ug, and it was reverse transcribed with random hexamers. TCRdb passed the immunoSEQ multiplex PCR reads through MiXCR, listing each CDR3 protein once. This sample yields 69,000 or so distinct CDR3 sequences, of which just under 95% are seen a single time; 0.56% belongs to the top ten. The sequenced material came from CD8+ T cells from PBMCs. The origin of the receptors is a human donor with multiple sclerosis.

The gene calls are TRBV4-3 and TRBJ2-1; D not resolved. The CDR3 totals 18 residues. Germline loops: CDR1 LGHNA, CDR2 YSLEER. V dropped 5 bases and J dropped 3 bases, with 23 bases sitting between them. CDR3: CASSADVGWPDLYNEQFF. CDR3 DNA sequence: TGCGCCAGCAGCGCCGACGTGGGTTGGCCTGACCTCTACAATGAGCAGTTCTTC.

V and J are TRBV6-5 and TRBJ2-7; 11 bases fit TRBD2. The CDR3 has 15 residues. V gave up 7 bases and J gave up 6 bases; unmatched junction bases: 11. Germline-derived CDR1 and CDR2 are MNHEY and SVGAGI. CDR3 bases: TGTGCCAGCACCGAGACTAGCGGGGTTCTTCGCGAGCAGTACTTC. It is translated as CASTETSGVLREQYF.

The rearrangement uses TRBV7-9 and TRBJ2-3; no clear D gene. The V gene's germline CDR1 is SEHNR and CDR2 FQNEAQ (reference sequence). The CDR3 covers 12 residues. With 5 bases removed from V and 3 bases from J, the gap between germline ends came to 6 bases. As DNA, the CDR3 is TGTGCCAGCAGCGTTCGAACAGATACGCAGTATTTT. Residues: CASSVRTDTQYF.

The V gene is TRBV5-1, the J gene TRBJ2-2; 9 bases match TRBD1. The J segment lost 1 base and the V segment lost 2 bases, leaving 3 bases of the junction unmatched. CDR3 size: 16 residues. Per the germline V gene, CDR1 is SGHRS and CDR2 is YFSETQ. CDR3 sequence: CASSFTGQGNTGELFF. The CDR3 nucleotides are TGCGCCAGCAGCTTCACGGGACAGGGGAACACCGGGGAGCTGTTTTTT.

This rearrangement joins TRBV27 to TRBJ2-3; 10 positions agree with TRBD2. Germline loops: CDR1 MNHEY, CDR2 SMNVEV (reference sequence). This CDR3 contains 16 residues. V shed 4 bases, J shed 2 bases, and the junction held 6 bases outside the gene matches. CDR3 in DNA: TGTGCCAGCAGTTCGGTTAGCGGGGGGTACACAGATACGCAGTATTTT. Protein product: CASSSVSGGYTDTQYF.

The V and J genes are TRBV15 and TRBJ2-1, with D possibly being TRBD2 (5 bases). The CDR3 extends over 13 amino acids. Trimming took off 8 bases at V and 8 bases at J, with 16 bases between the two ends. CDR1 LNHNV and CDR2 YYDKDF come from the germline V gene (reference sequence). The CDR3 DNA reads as TGTGCCACCCAGAGGGATGAGTTAGATGAGCAGTTCTTC. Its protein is CATQRDELDEQFF.

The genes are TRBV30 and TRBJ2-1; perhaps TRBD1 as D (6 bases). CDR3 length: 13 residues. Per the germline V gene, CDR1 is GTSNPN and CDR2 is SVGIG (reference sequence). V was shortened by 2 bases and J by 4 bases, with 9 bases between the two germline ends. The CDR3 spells CAWSWGRYNEQFF. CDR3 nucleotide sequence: TGTGCCTGGAGTTGGGGGCGGTACAATGAGCAGTTCTTC.

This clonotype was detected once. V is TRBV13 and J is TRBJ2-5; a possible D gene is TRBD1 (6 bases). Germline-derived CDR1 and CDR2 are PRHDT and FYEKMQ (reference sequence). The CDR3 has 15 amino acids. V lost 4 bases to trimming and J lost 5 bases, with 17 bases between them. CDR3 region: CASSWRTALRETQYF. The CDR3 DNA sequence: TGTGCCAGCAGCTGGAGGACAGCCTTACGGGAGACCCAGTACTTC.

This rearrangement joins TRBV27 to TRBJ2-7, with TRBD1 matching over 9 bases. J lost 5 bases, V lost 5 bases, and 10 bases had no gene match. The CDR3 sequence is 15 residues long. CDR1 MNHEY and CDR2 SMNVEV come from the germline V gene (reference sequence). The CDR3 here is CASSPGTGWRNEQYF. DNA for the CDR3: TGTGCCAGCAGTCCAGGGACAGGGTGGCGGAACGAGCAGTACTTC.

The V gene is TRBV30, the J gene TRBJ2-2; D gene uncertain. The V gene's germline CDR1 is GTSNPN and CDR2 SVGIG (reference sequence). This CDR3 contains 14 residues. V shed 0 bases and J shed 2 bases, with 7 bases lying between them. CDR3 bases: TGTGCCTGGAGTGTCGTCCGTAACACCGGGGAGCTGTTTTTT. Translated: CAWSVVRNTGELFF.

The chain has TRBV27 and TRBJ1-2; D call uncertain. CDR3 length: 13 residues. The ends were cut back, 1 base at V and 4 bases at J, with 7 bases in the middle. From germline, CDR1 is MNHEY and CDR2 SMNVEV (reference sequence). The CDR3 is CASSLLGSYGYTF. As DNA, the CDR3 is TGTGCCAGCAGTTTATTGGGCAGCTATGGCTACACCTTC.

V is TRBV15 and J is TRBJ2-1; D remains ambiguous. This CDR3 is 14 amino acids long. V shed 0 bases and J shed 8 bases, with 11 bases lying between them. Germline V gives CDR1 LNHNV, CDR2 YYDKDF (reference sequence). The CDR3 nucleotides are TGTGCCACCAGCAGAGATTTGAAGGACCATGAGCAGTTCTTC. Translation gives CATSRDLKDHEQFF. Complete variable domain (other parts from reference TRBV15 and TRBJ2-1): DAMVIQNPRYQVTQFGKPVTLSCSQTLNHNVMYWYQQKSSQAPKLLFHYYDKDFNNEADTPDNFQSRRPNTSFCFLDIRSPGLGDTAMYLCATSRDLKDHEQFFGPGTRLTVL.

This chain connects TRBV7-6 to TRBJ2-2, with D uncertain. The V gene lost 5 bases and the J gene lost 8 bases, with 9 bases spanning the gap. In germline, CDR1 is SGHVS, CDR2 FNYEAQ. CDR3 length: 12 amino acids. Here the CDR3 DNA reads TGTGCCAGCAGCCACCCTAGAGGGGAGCTGTTTTTT. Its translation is CASSHPRGELFF. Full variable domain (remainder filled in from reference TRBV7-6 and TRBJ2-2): GAGVSQSPRYKVTKRGQDVALRCDPISGHVSLYWYRQALGQGPEFLTYFNYEAQQDKSGLPNDRFSAERPEGSISTLTIQRTEQRDSAMYRCASSHPRGELFFGEGSRLTVL.

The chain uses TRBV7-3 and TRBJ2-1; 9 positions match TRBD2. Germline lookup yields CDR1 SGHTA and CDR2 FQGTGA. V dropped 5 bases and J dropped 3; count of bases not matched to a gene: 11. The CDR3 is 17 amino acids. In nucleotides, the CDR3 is TGTGCCAGCAGCCCCGATCCCGGGACTAGCCTCTACAATGAGCAGTTCTTC. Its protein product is CASSPDPGTSLYNEQFF.